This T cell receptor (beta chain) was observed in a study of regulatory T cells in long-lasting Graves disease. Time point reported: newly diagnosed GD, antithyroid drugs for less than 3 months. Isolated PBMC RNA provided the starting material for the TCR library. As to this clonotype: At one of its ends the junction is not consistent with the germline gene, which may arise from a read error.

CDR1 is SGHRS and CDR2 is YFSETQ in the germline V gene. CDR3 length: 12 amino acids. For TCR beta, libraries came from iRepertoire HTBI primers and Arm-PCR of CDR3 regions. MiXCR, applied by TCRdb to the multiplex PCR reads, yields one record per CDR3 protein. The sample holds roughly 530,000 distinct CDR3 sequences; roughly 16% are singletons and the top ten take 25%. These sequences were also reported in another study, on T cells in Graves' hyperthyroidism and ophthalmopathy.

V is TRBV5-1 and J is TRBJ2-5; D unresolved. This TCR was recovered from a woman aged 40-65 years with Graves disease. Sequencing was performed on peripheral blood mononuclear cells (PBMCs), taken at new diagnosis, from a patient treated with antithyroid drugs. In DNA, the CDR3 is TGTGCCAGCAGCTTCACGGAAGAGACCCAGTACTTC. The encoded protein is CASSFTEETQYF.